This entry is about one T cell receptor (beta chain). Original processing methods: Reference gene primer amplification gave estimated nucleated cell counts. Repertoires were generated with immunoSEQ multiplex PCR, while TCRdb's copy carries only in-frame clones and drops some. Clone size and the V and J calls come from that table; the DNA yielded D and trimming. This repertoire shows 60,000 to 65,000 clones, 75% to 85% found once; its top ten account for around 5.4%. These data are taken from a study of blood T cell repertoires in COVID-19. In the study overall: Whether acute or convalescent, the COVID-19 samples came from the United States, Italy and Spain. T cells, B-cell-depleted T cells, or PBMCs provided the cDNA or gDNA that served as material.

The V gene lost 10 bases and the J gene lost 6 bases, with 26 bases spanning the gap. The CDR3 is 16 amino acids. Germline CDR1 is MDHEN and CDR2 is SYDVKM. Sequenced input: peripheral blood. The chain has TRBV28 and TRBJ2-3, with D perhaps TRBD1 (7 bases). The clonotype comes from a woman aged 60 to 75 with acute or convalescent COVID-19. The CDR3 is CAIHPGAGGGLDTQYF. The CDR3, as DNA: TGTGCCATACACCCCGGGGCAGGGGGAGGTCTTGATACGCAGTATTTT. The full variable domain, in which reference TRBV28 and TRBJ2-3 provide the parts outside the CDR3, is DVKVTQSSRYLVKRTGEKVFLECVQDMDHENMFWYRQDPGLGLRLIYFSYDVKMKEKGDIPEGYSVSREKKERFSLILESASTNQTSMYLCAIHPGAGGGLDTQYFGPGTRLTVL.